The rows below give T cell receptor beta chains drawn from one sample of a study of cytomegalovirus exposure and HLA in healthy donors. Data came from immunoSEQ multiplex PCR; TCRdb stores just in-frame clones and leaves some out. This table has about 200,000 clones, roughly 80% appearing once. Sample: PBMCs. The receptors come from a woman aged 40 to 55 in good health and CMV-seronegative. Each CDR3 is given with its conserved first and last residue. A D gene is named only where the DNA matches it firmly. Not every row has a clone size; where given, it reads once, few, many or a size class.

J: TRBJ2-7; D: TRBD1; V: TRBV4-2; size: -; DNA: TGTGCCAGCAGCCAAGAGTTAACAGGGGGCGTCTACGAGCAGTACTTC; CDR3: CASSQELTGGVYEQYF
J: TRBJ2-1; D: TRBD1; V: TRBV19; size: -; DNA: TGTGCCAGTAGTACCGCACCCTCCCGGACAGGTGAGCAGTTCTTC; CDR3: CASSTAPSRTGEQFF
J: TRBJ1-4; D: -; V: TRBV7-8; size: -; DNA: TGTGCCAGCAGCCCTGGGAGGGTGGATGAAAAACTGTTTTTT; CDR3: CASSPGRVDEKLFF
J: TRBJ1-3; D: -; V: TRBV4-1; size: -; DNA: TGCGCCAGCAGCCAAGATTTAAGGGGCAGTCGTCCCAGAAACACCATATATTTT; CDR3: CASSQDLRGSRPRNTIYF
J: TRBJ2-5; D: TRBD1; V: TRBV2; size: -; DNA: TGTGCCAGCTCCGATCCGGGACAGGGGACGGAGACCCAGTACTTC; CDR3: CASSDPGQGTETQYF
J: TRBJ2-7; D: TRBD2; V: TRBV30; size: once; DNA: TGTGCCTGGAGCCAAGAGTGGGGGGGTAAGTCCTACGAGCAGTACTTC; CDR3: CAWSQEWGGKSYEQYF
J: TRBJ2-7; D: -; V: TRBV10-3; size: -; DNA: TGTGCCATCAGTGACAGGGGCTACGAGCAGTACTTC; CDR3: CAISDRGYEQYF
J: TRBJ2-7; D: -; V: TRBV5-1; size: -; DNA: TGCGCCAGCAAATACCAGGGCTCCTACGAGCAGTACTTC; CDR3: CASKYQGSYEQYF
J: TRBJ1-4; D: TRBD1; V: TRBV10-3; size: -; DNA: TGTGCCATCAGTGCAGGTCTTTCAGGGGGAACTAATGAAAAACTGTTTTTT; CDR3: CAISAGLSGGTNEKLFF
J: TRBJ1-3; D: -; V: TRBV5-3; size: -; DNA: TGTGCCAGAAGCATCCCCAAGGCAGGGTCCAACTCAAACTCTGGAAACACCATATATTTT; CDR3: CARSIPKAGSNSNSGNTIYF